This TCR beta chain was observed in a study of blood T cell repertoires in COVID-19. As for the study in general: Spain, Italy and the United States supplied samples that represented acute and convalescent COVID-19.

With V trimmed by 5 bases and J by 2 bases, 3 bases remained unmatched. From germline, CDR1 is MNHEY and CDR2 SVGAGI. CDR3 size: 15 residues. Clones were sequenced by immunoSEQ multiplex PCR, and TCRdb holds only the in-frame ones, with some missing. The sample has fewer than 300,000 clones; around 89% are singletons. The chain is built from TRBV6-5 and TRBJ2-4, with 10 nucleotides matching TRBD2. The specimen was peripheral blood. This receptor was taken from a middle-aged woman who had recovered from COVID-19. DNA for the CDR3: TGTGCCAGCAGTAGACTAGCGGGCCCCAAAAACATTCAGTACTTC. Translation gives CASSRLAGPKNIQYF.